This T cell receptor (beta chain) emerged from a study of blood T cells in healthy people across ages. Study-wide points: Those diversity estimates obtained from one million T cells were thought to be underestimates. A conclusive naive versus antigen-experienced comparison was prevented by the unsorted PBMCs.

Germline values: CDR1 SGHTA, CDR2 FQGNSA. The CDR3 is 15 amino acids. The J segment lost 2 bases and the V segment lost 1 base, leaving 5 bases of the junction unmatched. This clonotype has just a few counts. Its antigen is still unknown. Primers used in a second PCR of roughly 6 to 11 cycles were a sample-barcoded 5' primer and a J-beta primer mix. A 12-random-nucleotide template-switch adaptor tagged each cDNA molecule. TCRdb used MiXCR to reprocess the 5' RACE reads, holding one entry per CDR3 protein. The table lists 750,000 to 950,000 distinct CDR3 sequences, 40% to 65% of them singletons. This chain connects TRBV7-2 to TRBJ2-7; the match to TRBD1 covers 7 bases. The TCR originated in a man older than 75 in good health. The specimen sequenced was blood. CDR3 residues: CASSLDGQVPYEQYF. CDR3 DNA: TGTGCCAGCAGCTTAGATGGACAGGTACCCTACGAGCAGTACTTC. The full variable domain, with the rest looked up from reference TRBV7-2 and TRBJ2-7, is GAGVSQSPSNKVTEKGKDVELRCDPISGHTALYWYRQSLGQGLEFLIYFQGNSAPDKSGLPSDRFSAERTGGSVSTLTIQRTQQEDSAVYLCASSLDGQVPYEQYFGPGTRLTVT.